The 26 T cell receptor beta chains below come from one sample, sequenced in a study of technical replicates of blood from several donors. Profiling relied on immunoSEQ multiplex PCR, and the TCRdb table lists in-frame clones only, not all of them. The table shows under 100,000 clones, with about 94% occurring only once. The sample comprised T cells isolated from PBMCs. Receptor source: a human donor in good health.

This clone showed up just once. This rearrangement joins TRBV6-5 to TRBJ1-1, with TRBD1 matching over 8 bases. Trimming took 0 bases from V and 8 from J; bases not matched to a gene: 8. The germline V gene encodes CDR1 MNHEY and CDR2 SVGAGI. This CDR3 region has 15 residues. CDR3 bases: TGTGCCAGCAGTTACTCGTTAGCCAGGGGGCGGGAAGCTTTCTTT. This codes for CASSYSLARGREAFF.

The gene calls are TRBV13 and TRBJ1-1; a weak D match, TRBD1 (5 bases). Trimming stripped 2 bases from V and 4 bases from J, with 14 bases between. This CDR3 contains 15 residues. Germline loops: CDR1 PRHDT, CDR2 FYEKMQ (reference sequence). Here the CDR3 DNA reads TGTGCCAGCAGCTTACCAACCCGGGGGTCCACTGAAGCTTTCTTT. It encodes CASSLPTRGSTEAFF.

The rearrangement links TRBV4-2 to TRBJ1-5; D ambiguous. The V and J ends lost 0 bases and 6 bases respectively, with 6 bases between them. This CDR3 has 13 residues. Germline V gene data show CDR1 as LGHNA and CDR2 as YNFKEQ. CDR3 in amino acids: CASSQEEGQPQHF. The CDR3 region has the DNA TGTGCCAGCAGCCAAGAGGAGGGTCAGCCCCAGCATTTT.

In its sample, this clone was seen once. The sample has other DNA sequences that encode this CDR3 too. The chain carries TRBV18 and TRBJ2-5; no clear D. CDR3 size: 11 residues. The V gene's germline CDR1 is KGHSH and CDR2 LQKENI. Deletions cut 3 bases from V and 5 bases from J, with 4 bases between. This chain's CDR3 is CASSPGETQYF. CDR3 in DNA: TGTGCCAGCTCACCTGGCGAGACCCAGTACTTC.

CDR3 nucleotide sequence: TGTGCCAGCAGTATTCGGGACAGGGGCGCCTACGAGCAGTACTTC. This gives the protein CASSIRDRGAYEQYF. V is TRBV6-1 and J is TRBJ2-7, with TRBD1 matching over 10 bases. The CDR3 runs to 15 residues. Germline V lookup: CDR1 MNHNS, CDR2 SASEGT. Trimming cost V 5 bases and J 2 bases; bases outside gene matches: 6.

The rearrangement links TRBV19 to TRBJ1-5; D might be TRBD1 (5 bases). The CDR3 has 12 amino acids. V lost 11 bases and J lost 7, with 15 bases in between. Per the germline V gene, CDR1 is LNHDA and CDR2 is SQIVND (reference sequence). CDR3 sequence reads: CAGGDLGQPQHF. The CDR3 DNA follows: TGTGCCGGGGGGGACTTAGGCCAGCCCCAGCATTTT.

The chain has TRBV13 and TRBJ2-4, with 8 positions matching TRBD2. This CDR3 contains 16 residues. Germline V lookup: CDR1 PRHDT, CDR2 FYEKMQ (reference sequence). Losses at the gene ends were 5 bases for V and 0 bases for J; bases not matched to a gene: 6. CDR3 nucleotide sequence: TGTGCCAGCAGCCCCACTAGCGGCCAAGCCAAAAACATTCAGTACTTC. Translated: CASSPTSGQAKNIQYF.

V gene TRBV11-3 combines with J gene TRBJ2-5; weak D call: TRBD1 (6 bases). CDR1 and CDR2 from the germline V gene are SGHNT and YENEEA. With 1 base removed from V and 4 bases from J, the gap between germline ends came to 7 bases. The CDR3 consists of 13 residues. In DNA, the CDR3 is TGTGCCAGCAGCTTAGGAGGGGGAGAGACCCAGTACTTC. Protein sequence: CASSLGGGETQYF.

The chain's CDR3 is CSGGQWETQYF. The CDR3 DNA is TGCAGCGGGGGACAGTGGGAGACCCAGTACTTC. The chain couples TRBV29-1 to TRBJ2-5, with 7 bases matching TRBD1. The CDR3 has 11 residues. Germline V lookup: CDR1 SQVTM, CDR2 ANQGSEA. With 7 bases clipped from V and 5 bases from J, the junction kept 4 bases outside the gene matches.

CDR3 in DNA: TGTGCCAGCAGCTTATTCTCCATAGATCAGCCCCAGCATTTT. It translates to CASSLFSIDQPQHF. J is TRBJ1-5 and V is TRBV7-2; D remains unclear. CDR3 length: 14 residues. Germline V lookup: CDR1 SGHTA, CDR2 FQGNSA. The V end lost 2 bases, the J end lost 5 bases, and 10 bases lay between the germline ends.

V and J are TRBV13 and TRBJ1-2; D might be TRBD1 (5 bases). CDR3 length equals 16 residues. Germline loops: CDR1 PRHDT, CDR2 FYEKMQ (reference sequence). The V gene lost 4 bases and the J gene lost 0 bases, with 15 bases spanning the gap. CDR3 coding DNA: TGTGCCAGCAGCTGGACCAGGGCAGGTTCTAACTATGGCTACACCTTC. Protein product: CASSWTRAGSNYGYTF.

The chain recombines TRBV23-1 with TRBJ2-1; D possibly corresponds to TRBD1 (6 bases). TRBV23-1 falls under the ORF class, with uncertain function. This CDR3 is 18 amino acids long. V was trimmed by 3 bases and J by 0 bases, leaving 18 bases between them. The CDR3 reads CASSHYPYRVSSYNEQFF. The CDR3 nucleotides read TGCGCCAGCAGTCACTACCCATACAGGGTTAGCTCCTACAATGAGCAGTTCTTC.

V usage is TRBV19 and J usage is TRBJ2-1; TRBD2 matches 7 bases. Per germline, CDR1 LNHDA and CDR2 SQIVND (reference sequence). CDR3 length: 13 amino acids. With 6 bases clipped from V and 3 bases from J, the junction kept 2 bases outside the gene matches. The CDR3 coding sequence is TGTGCCAGTAGGCGGGACTACTACAATGAGCAGTTCTTC. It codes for CASRRDYYNEQFF. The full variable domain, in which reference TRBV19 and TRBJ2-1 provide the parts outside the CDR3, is DGGITQSPKYLFRKEGQNVTLSCEQNLNHDAMYWYRQDPGQGLRLIYYSQIVNDFQKGDIAEGYSVSREKKESFPLTVTSAQKNPTAFYLCASRRDYYNEQFFGPGTRLTVL.

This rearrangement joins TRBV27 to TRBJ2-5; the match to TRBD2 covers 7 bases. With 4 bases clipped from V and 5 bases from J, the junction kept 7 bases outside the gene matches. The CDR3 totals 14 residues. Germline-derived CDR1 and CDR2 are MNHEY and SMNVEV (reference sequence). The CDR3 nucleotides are TGTGCCAGCAGTTCCCTCGGGACTATTGAGACCCAGTACTTC. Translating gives CASSSLGTIETQYF.

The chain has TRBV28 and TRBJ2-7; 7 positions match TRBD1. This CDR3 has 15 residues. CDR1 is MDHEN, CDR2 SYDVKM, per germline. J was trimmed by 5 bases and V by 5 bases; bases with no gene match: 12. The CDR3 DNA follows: TGTGCCAGCAGTACTGAGGGGGCGAAGTATAACGAGCAGTACTTC. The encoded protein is CASSTEGAKYNEQYF.

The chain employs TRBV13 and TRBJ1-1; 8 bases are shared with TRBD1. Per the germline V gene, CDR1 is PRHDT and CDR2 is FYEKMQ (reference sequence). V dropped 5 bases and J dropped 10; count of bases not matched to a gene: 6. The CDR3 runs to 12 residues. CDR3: CASSPPDRGAFF. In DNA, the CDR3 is TGTGCCAGCAGCCCACCAGACAGGGGAGCTTTCTTT.

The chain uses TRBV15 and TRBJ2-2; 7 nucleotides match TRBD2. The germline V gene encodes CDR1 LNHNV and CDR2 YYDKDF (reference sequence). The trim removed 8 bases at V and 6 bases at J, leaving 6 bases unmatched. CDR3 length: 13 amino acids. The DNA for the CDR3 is TGTGCCACCGCTGGGGGGGACTCCGGGGAGCTGTTTTTT. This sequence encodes CATAGGDSGELFF.

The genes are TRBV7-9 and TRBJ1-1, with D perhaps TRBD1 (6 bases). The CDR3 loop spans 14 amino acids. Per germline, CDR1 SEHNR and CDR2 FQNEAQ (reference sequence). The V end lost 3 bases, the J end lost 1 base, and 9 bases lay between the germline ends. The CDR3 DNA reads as TGTGCCAGCAGCTTTGGCAGGGGGAACACTGAAGCTTTCTTT. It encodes CASSFGRGNTEAFF.

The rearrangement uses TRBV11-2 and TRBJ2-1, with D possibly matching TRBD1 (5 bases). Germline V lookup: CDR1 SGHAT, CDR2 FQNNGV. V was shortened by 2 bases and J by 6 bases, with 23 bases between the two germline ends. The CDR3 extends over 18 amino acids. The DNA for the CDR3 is TGTGCCAGCAGCTTAAACCGTCCCAGAAGGGGCGCCCCCAATGAGCAGTTCTTC. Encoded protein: CASSLNRPRRGAPNEQFF.

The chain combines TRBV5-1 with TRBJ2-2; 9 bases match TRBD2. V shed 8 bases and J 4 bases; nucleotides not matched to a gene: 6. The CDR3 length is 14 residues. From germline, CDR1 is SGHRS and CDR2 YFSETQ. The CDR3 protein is CASGTSRGTGELFF. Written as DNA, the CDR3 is TGCGCCAGTGGGACTAGCCGCGGCACCGGGGAGCTGTTTTTT.

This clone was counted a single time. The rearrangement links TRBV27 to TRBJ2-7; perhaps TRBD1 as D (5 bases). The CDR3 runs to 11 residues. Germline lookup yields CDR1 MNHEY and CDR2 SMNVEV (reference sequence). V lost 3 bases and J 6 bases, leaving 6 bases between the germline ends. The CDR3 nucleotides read TGTGCCAGCAGTTTTAGGGGCGAGCAGTACTTC. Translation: CASSFRGEQYF.

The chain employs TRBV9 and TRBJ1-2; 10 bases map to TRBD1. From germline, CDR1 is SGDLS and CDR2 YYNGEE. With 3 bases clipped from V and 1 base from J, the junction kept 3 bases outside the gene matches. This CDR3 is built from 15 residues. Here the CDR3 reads CASSERTGGNYGYTF. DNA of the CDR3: TGTGCCAGCAGCGAGCGGACAGGGGGTAACTATGGCTACACCTTC.

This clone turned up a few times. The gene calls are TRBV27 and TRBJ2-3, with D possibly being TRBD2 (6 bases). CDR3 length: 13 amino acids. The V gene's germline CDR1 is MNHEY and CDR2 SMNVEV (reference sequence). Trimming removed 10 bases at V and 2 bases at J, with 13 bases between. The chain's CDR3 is CAIRGSYTDTQYF. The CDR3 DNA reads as TGTGCCATCCGGGGGAGCTACACAGATACGCAGTATTTT.

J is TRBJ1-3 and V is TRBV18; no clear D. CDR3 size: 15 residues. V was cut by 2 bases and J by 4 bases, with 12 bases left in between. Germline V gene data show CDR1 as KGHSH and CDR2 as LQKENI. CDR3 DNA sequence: TGTGCCAGCTCACCAGCAAGGACGGGAGGAAACACCATATATTTT. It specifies CASSPARTGGNTIYF.

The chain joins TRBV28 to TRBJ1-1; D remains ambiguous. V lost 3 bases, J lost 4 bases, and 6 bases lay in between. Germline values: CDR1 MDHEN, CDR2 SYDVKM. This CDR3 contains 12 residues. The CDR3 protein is CASSLFGTEAFF. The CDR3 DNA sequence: TGTGCCAGCAGTTTGTTCGGCACTGAAGCTTTCTTT. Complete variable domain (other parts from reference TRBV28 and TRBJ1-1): DVKVTQSSRYLVKRTGEKVFLECVQDMDHENMFWYRQDPGLGLRLIYFSYDVKMKEKGDIPEGYSVSREKKERFSLILESASTNQTSMYLCASSLFGTEAFFGQGTRLTVV.

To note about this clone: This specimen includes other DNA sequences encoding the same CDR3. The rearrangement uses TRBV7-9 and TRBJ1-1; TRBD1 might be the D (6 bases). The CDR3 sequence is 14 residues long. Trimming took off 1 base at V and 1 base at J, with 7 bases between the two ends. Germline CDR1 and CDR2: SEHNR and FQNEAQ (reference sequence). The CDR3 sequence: CASSLVGGNTEAFF. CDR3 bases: TGTGCCAGCAGCTTAGTAGGGGGGAACACTGAAGCTTTCTTT.